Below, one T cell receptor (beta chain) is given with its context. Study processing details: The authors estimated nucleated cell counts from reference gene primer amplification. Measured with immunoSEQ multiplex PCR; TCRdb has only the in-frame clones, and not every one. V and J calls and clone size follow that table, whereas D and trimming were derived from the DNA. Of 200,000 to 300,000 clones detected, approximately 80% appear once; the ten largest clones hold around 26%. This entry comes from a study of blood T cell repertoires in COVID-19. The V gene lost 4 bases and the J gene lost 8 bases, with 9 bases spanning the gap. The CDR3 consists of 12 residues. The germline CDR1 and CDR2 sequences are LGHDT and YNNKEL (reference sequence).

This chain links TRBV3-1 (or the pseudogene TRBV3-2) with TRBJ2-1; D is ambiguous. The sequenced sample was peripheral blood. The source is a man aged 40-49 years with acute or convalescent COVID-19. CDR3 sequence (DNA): TGTGCCAGCAGCCTAGTTTCGGATGAGCAGTTCTTC. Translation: CASSLVSDEQFF.